These T cell receptor beta chains were read from a single sample in a study of molecular identifiers for immune sequencing clone quantification. TCRdb ran MiXCR on the PCR reads and lists one entry per CDR3 protein. The repertoire consists of about 630,000 distinct CDR3 sequences, with about 25% occurring once and the leading ten covering 0.6% to 0.9%. Sequenced material: naive CD8+ T cells from blood, with Jurkat cell RNA spiked in. All receptors derive from a human donor in good health. Some libraries in this study had Jurkat cell RNA spiked in. Both conserved end residues are part of each CDR3. The D gene is left open where the match is weak. For some rows the clone size is stated as once, few or many, or as a class when expanded; others skip it.

abundance,v_gene,d_gene,j_gene,CDR3aa,CDR3nt
many,TRBV6-2/TRBV6-3,.,TRBJ2-4,CASGGASGEKDF,TGTGCCAGCGGGGGGGCTAGCGGCGAAAAAGACTTC
many,TRBV4-3,TRBD2,TRBJ2-7,CASSHGSSGGYEQYF,TGCGCCAGCAGCCACGGCTCGAGCGGGGGTTACGAGCAGTACTTC
.,TRBV6-2/TRBV6-3,TRBD1,TRBJ2-7,CASSYLRQGSYEQYF,TGTGCCAGCAGTTACTTAAGACAGGGCTCCTACGAGCAGTACTTC
many,TRBV7-9,.,TRBJ1-1,CASSLAQGSNTEAFF,TGTGCCAGCAGCTTAGCGCAGGGGTCGAACACTGAAGCTTTCTTT
many,TRBV5-4,.,TRBJ2-3,CASYRGQPLPFPTDTQYF,TGTGCCAGCTATCGAGGACAGCCGCTACCCTTCCCCACAGATACGCAGTATTTT
many,TRBV29-1,.,TRBJ1-1,CSVDSPAEAFF,TGCAGCGTCGACAGCCCCGCTGAAGCTTTCTTT
.,TRBV2,TRBD1,TRBJ1-3,CASRDGTGESYGNTIYF,TGTGCCAGCAGGGATGGGACAGGAGAATCCTATGGAAACACCATATATTTT
many,TRBV20-1,.,TRBJ2-3,CSARTPHADTQYF,TGCAGTGCTCGGACCCCGCACGCAGATACGCAGTATTTT
many,TRBV14,.,TRBJ1-1,CASSQDRWPGPTEAFF,TGTGCCAGCAGCCAAGATCGTTGGCCAGGGCCCACTGAAGCTTTCTTT
.,TRBV7-6,TRBD2,TRBJ2-7,CASSLGGAGAYEQYF,TGTGCCAGCAGCTTAGGGGGAGCGGGAGCCTACGAGCAGTACTTC
many,TRBV20-1,.,TRBJ2-2,CSADSRDGTGELFF,TGCAGTGCAGACTCAAGGGACGGCACCGGGGAGCTGTTTTTT